This T cell receptor (beta chain) was found in a study of OX40 agonist ivuxolimab in advanced cancers. Study-wide points: Both blood CD4+ and CD8+ T cells showed clonal growth by week 6 at 0.1 to 3.0 mg/kg.

For this clone: The target antigen is unknown.

Profiled with immunoSEQ multiplex PCR; TCRdb holds only in-frame clones, not every one. This sample has fewer than 70,000 clones, with over 65% found just once. The sequence derives from an adult with an advanced solid tumor such as melanoma, head and neck, liver or kidney cancer. The sequencing here drew on CD4+ or CD8+ T cells sorted from blood, taken in a trial of the OX40 agonist ivuxolimab.

CDR3: CASSYRDSQETQYF. As DNA, the CDR3 is TGTGCCAGCAGTTACCGGGACAGTCAAGAGACCCAGTACTTC. The genes are TRBV6-6 and TRBJ2-5, with TRBD1 matching 7 bases. V gave up 2 bases and J gave up 2 bases; unmatched junction bases: 2. CDR3 length: 14 amino acids. Germline V gene lookup returns CDR1 MNHNY and CDR2 SVGAGI (reference sequence).